Listed here is a single T cell receptor (beta chain). The sample belongs to a study of CD8+CD57+ T cells in acquired aplastic anemia. Study-level background: Sorting CD4+ and CD8+ cells gave DNA averaging roughly 3.5 ug.

Flow cytometry had shown expanded CD8+CD57+ cells in the patients chosen for sequencing. Germline V gene data show CDR1 as SGHRS and CDR2 as YFSETQ. This CDR3 has 16 residues. Trimming cost V 0 bases and J 1 base, with 13 bases left between them. Researchers used genomic DNA as the template to profile TCR beta VDJ and CDR3. TCRdb ran MiXCR on the reads and lists one entry per CDR3 protein. The sample lists more than 200,000 distinct CDR3 sequences, roughly 50% occurring once. This clonotype originated in a human donor with aplastic anemia. This chain links TRBV5-1 with TRBJ1-1, with TRBD1 as a possible D gene (5 bases). The sequenced sample consisted of sorted CD4+, CD8+, or CD8+CD57+ T cells (not recorded which) from PBMCs. The CDR3 spells CASSLVPGTSNTEAFF. The CDR3 DNA reads TGCGCCAGCAGCTTGGTACCCGGGACCTCGAACACTGAAGCTTTCTTT.